Listed here are 11 T cell receptor beta chains from one sample, sequenced in a study of blood T cell repertoires in COVID-19. Clones were read by immunoSEQ multiplex PCR, and TCRdb kept only the in-frame ones, dropping some. The sample yields roughly 480,000 clones, roughly nine tenths seen once. Sequences were obtained from peripheral blood. The receptors shown here come from a man aged 18 to 35 with COVID-19, enrolled during active disease.

The count of this clone is one. The chain has TRBV6-5 and TRBJ2-3, with 11 bases identical to TRBD1. V lost 6 bases and J lost 2; bases outside the gene matches: 4. From germline, CDR1 is MNHEY and CDR2 SVGAGI. The CDR3 consists of 15 residues. The CDR3 loop is CASRSDRGLTDTQYF. In DNA form, the CDR3 reads TGTGCCAGCAGATCGGACAGGGGGCTCACAGATACGCAGTATTTT.

The chain combines TRBV15 with TRBJ2-7, with D perhaps TRBD2 (6 bases). The V end lost 1 base, the J end lost 7 bases, and 11 bases lay between the germline ends. The germline V gene has CDR1 LNHNV and CDR2 YYDKDF (reference sequence). The CDR3 consists of 13 residues. The CDR3: CATSRGRAFEQYF. The CDR3 DNA sequence: TGTGCCACCAGCAGAGGGAGGGCCTTTGAGCAGTACTTC.

The CDR3 DNA sequence: TGTGCCAGTAGTCCCCCGGCTAGCGGAATCCGCACAGATACGCAGTATTTT. Residues: CASSPPASGIRTDTQYF. The V and J genes are TRBV19 and TRBJ2-3; 7 bases agree with TRBD2. This CDR3 has 17 amino acids. Trimming took 5 bases from V and 1 from J; bases not matched to a gene: 12. Germline V lookup: CDR1 LNHDA, CDR2 SQIVND (reference sequence).

V usage is TRBV19 and J usage is TRBJ1-1; 8 bases are shared with TRBD1. Germline V lookup: CDR1 LNHDA, CDR2 SQIVND (reference sequence). This CDR3 contains 13 residues. With V trimmed by 6 bases and J by 3 bases, 3 bases remained unmatched. The CDR3 region is CASSMGQDTEAFF. CDR3 bases: TGTGCCAGTAGCATGGGACAGGACACTGAAGCTTTCTTT.

The chain is built from TRBV28 and TRBJ2-7; TRBD2 is a possible D gene (7 bases). There are 22 residues in the CDR3. Germline CDR1 and CDR2: MDHEN and SYDVKM. Trimming took 10 bases from V and 2 from J, leaving 42 bases between them. CDR3 DNA: TGTGCCACAAACCCCGAGGGGGAGGGGGTCTTAACCGGGAGCGGGATTACCTACGAGCAGTACTTC. This translates into CATNPEGEGVLTGSGITYEQYF. Drawing the rest from reference TRBV28 and TRBJ2-7, the complete variable domain is DVKVTQSSRYLVKRTGEKVFLECVQDMDHENMFWYRQDPGLGLRLIYFSYDVKMKEKGDIPEGYSVSREKKERFSLILESASTNQTSMYLCATNPEGEGVLTGSGITYEQYFGPGTRLTVT.

This chain uses TRBV5-4 with TRBJ2-2, with TRBD1 matching over 8 bases. The CDR3 spans 15 residues. V dropped 5 bases and J dropped 4; count of bases not matched to a gene: 7. The germline V gene encodes CDR1 SGHNT and CDR2 YYREEE (reference sequence). In nucleotides, the CDR3 is TGTGCCAGCAGTTTCAATACAGGGGGCACCGGGGAGCTGTTTTTT. Its translation: CASSFNTGGTGELFF.

The chain combines TRBV11-2 with TRBJ2-7, with 15 bases lining up with TRBD2. The germline gives CDR1 SGHAT, CDR2 FQNNGV. The V segment lost 5 bases and the J segment 6 bases; nucleotides outside the gene matches: 11. The length of the CDR3 is 17 residues. This chain's CDR3 is CASSRGLAGGSWGEQYF. CDR3 coding DNA: TGTGCCAGCAGCCGAGGACTAGCGGGAGGGTCGTGGGGCGAGCAGTACTTC.

The chain combines TRBV27 with TRBJ1-6; the D is unclear. The germline V and J ends were trimmed by 6 bases and 6 bases, with 12 bases remaining between them. Germline values: CDR1 MNHEY, CDR2 SMNVEV (reference sequence). This CDR3 spans 14 amino acids. CDR3 amino acids: CASRLFQRNSPLHF. CDR3 nucleotides: TGTGCCAGCAGGCTATTCCAGCGTAATTCACCCCTCCACTTT.

The J gene is TRBJ1-6, the V gene TRBV14; perhaps TRBD1 as D (5 bases). The germline V gene encodes CDR1 SGHDN and CDR2 FVKESK. Trimming took off 8 bases at V and 7 bases at J, with 15 bases between the two ends. The CDR3 spans 14 residues. This chain's CDR3 is CASSAGRLNSPLHF. In DNA form, the CDR3 reads TGTGCCAGCTCGGCGGGACGGTTAAATTCACCCCTCCACTTT.

This chain links TRBV9 with TRBJ2-3, with 10 bases fitting TRBD2. The CDR3 is 14 amino acids. The germline CDR1 and CDR2 sequences are SGDLS and YYNGEE. V was pared by 8 bases and J by 3 bases, with 6 bases of the junction left unmatched. The CDR3 reads CASSAAGGTDTQYF. Here the CDR3 DNA reads TGTGCCAGTTCAGCAGCGGGAGGGACAGATACGCAGTATTTT. The full variable domain, in which reference TRBV9 and TRBJ2-3 provide the parts outside the CDR3, is DSGVTQTPKHLITATGQRVTLRCSPRSGDLSVYWYQQSLDQGLQFLIQYYNGEERAKGNILERFSAQQFPDLHSELNLSSLELGDSALYFCASSAAGGTDTQYFGPGTRLTVL.

Note on this clone: This CDR3 is also generated by other DNA sequences in the sample. The chain recombines TRBV28 with TRBJ1-1, with D tentatively TRBD1 (5 bases). Germline-derived CDR1 and CDR2 are MDHEN and SYDVKM. The CDR3 is 14 residues long. Between the trimmed V and J ends, which lost 6 bases and 5 bases, there was a span of 16 bases. DNA of the CDR3: TGTGCCAGCAGCCCCCACAGGCGGGGGACTGAAGCTTTCTTT. It codes for CASSPHRRGTEAFF.